The text below deals with one T cell receptor beta chain. Its antigen is currently unknown. The data are from a study of cytomegalovirus exposure and HLA in healthy donors. Notes on the study in general: In a later analysis, V- and J-gene trimming of beta chains associated with a DCLRE1C missense variant, replicated independently. Certain sequence variants were highly shared and formed a cluster, and this cluster was likely a sequencing artifact.

The study ran its PCR with 60 Vbeta and 13 Jbeta primers. This table comes from immunoSEQ multiplex PCR, and its TCRdb copy is limited to in-frame clones, with some not included. The data hold 150,000 to 200,000 clones, with roughly nine tenths observed a single time. Germline CDR1 and CDR2: SNHLY and FYNNEI. This CDR3 is built from 14 residues. The V end was cut by 4 bases, the J end by 4 bases, with 13 bases between. The V and J genes are TRBV2 and TRBJ1-1, with a weak D call TRBD1 (6 bases). Sequenced input: PBMCs. The receptor was isolated from a girl in the first two years of life in good health and CMV-seronegative. The CDR3 sequence: CASSGGGGGTEAFF. The CDR3 bases are TGTGCCAGCAGTGGGGGAGGGGGGGGCACTGAAGCTTTCTTT.